This T cell receptor (beta chain) was captured in a study of T cells in Graves' hyperthyroidism and ophthalmopathy. Study outcomes and limitations: The model identified upcoming ophthalmopathy a median approximately six months ahead of onset.

In germline, CDR1 is MDHEN, CDR2 SYDVKM. The CDR3 is 16 amino acids. Trimming removed 5 bases from V and 3 bases from J; junction bases left unmatched: 9. TCR beta CDR3 region amplification was performed from RNA transcripts. First-round RT-PCR with HTBI primers amplified the TCR CDR3 region. MiXCR, run by TCRdb on the multiplex PCR reads, gives a single entry per CDR3 protein. Among hundreds of thousands of distinct CDR3 sequences listed, roughly 14% were seen once. This clonotype has ten or more counts. Its antigen remains unknown. Exclusion followed for patients with uncontrolled infection, other autoimmune disease, pregnancy or lactation. Fresh peripheral blood, 9.5 to 10 ml of it, supplied the PBMCs.

The chain uses TRBV28 and TRBJ1-3, with TRBD1 matching 8 bases. The sequencing input was blood. This clonotype was sampled from a woman in her 40s with Graves' ophthalmopathy. The CDR3 reads CASSPRTGHLGNTIYF. CDR3 DNA: TGTGCCAGCAGTCCCCGGACAGGGCATCTTGGAAACACCATATATTTT.